The TCR beta chain under discussion was sequenced for a study of T cells in Graves' hyperthyroidism and ophthalmopathy. RNA transcripts gave rise to amplified TCR beta CDR3 regions. In the first-round RT-PCR of the TCR CDR3, the HTBI primer set was used. TCRdb re-called the multiplex PCR reads through MiXCR, storing one row per CDR3 protein. Of hundreds of thousands of distinct CDR3 sequences in the sample, 15% to 20% are singletons; the top ten hold about 51%. This CDR3 is 13 amino acids long. The V and J ends lost 0 bases and 5 bases respectively, with 6 bases between them. The germline gives CDR1 SGHRS, CDR2 YFSETQ. Roughly 10 ml of fresh peripheral blood supplied the PBMCs. This clonotype was observed at least ten times.

This receptor was taken from a woman in her sixties with Graves' ophthalmopathy. The source material was blood. V gene TRBV5-1 combines with J gene TRBJ2-1; D unclear. This chain's CDR3 is CASSLATDNEQFF. CDR3 bases: TGCGCCAGCAGCTTGGCCACGGACAATGAGCAGTTCTTC. Based on the CDR3 plus reference TRBV5-1 and TRBJ2-1, the full variable domain is KAGVTQTPRYLIKTRGQQVTLSCSPISGHRSVSWYQQTPGQGLQFLFEYFSETQRNKGNFPGRFSGRQFSNSRSEMNVSTLELGDSALYLCASSLATDNEQFFGPGTRLTVL.